This entry is about one TCR beta chain. These data are taken from a study of blood T cell repertoires in COVID-19. Study-wide background: From the United States, Italy and Spain came samples of acute and convalescent COVID-19. T cells, B-cell-depleted T cells, or PBMCs provided the cDNA or gDNA that served as material.

In the original workflow: Nucleated cell counts were estimated from reference gene primer amplification. Assay: immunoSEQ multiplex PCR; the TCRdb copy retains only in-frame clones and omits some. That table is the source of V, J and clone size, and D and trimming were worked out from the DNA. The sample contains about 300,000 clones, roughly 86% of which appear only once. Germline V lookup: CDR1 LGHNT, CDR2 FRNRAP. J lost 1 base, V lost 1 base, and 6 bases had no gene match. The CDR3 covers 16 residues. Sequences were obtained from peripheral blood. This receptor was identified in a young man with active or convalescent COVID-19. The rearrangement uses TRBV12-5 and TRBJ1-1; TRBD1 agrees at 7 bases. The CDR3 DNA reads TGTGCTAGTGGTTTGGGCGTTAACAGGGGGAACACTGAAGCTTTCTTT. This sequence encodes CASGLGVNRGNTEAFF.